Below, 13 T cell receptor beta chains from the same sample are listed, as sequenced in a study of graft-versus-host responses after intestinal transplantation. These TCRs are of unknown antigen specificity. Clones were read by immunoSEQ multiplex PCR, and TCRdb kept only the in-frame ones, dropping some. The sample has some 81,000 clones, roughly nine tenths seen once. The sequences come from unstimulated CD4+ T cells sorted from spleen or lymph node cells, collected before intestinal transplant. Receptor source: a human donor who received an intestinal transplant.

V is TRBV27 and J is TRBJ1-5; no definite D call. This CDR3 has 13 amino acids. The germline V and J ends were trimmed by 3 bases and 0 bases, with 3 bases remaining between them. Looked up from germline, CDR1 is MNHEY and CDR2 is SMNVEV (reference sequence). This CDR3 reads CASSFLSNQPQHF. CDR3 nucleotide sequence: TGTGCCAGCAGTTTTCTTAGCAATCAGCCCCAGCATTTT.

In this sample, this clone turned up a few times. The chain joins TRBV5-4 to TRBJ2-7, with TRBD2 matching 13 bases. The CDR3 is made up of 18 amino acids. Germline V gives CDR1 SGHNT, CDR2 YYREEE (reference sequence). The V and J ends lost 3 bases and 1 base, in that order; junction bases with no gene match: 10. The CDR3 reads CASSSPPGLAGMSYEQYF. CDR3 DNA: TGTGCCAGCAGCTCGCCGCCGGGACTAGCGGGAATGTCCTACGAGCAGTACTTC.

The rearrangement uses TRBV2 and TRBJ2-5; no firm D call. Germline V gene data show CDR1 as SNHLY and CDR2 as FYNNEI. This CDR3 spans 9 amino acids. The V end lost 11 bases, the J end lost 5 bases, and 6 bases lay between the germline ends. Here the CDR3 DNA reads TGTGCCGCGAAGGAGACCCAGTACTTC. As protein: CAAKETQYF. Together with reference TRBV2 and TRBJ2-5, the CDR3 gives the full variable domain: EPEVTQTPSHQVTQMGQEVILRCVPISNHLYFYWYRQILGQKVEFLVSFYNNEISEKSEIFDDQFSVERPDGSNFTLKIRSTKLEDSAMYFCAAKETQYFGPGTRLLVL.

V is TRBV10-3 and J is TRBJ2-6; D is uncertain. Germline loops: CDR1 ENHRY, CDR2 SYGVKD. The CDR3 extends over 17 amino acids. V lost 2 bases and J lost 0, with 11 bases in between. The CDR3 reads CAISEGQIGSGANVLTF. The CDR3 nucleotides are TGTGCCATCAGTGAGGGTCAGATTGGCTCTGGGGCCAACGTCCTGACTTTC.

The chain couples TRBV18 to TRBJ2-7; TRBD1 agrees at 7 bases. Germline lookup yields CDR1 KGHSH and CDR2 LQKENI. The V gene end was trimmed by 5 bases and the J gene end by 6 bases; junction bases not matched to a gene: 4. The CDR3 sequence is 12 residues long. The CDR3 bases are TGTGCCAGCTCAGACAGGGCGGCCGAGCAGTACTTC. Residues: CASSDRAAEQYF.

This chain joins TRBV27 and TRBJ2-7; a weak D match, TRBD1 (6 bases). The germline CDR1 and CDR2 sequences are MNHEY and SMNVEV (reference sequence). The ends were cut back, 8 bases at V and 0 bases at J, with 11 bases in the middle. The CDR3 has 13 amino acids. This CDR3 is CASSWGRSYEQYF. Here the CDR3 DNA reads TGTGCCAGCTCATGGGGGCGCTCCTACGAGCAGTACTTC.

This clone was found once. This chain uses TRBV6-1 with TRBJ2-5, with D possibly being TRBD1 (6 bases). Trimming stripped 1 base from V and 4 bases from J, with 10 bases between. The length of the CDR3 is 14 residues. Germline assignment: CDR1 MNHNS and CDR2 SASEGT. CDR3 bases: TGTGCCAGCAGTGAAGGGTTGGGGGCAGAGACCCAGTACTTC. Its translation: CASSEGLGAETQYF.

CDR3 in DNA: TGCGCCAGCAGCTCCAGGGGGTTAGGGGCCAACGTCCTGACTTTC. Translation: CASSSRGLGANVLTF. The rearrangement joins TRBV5-1 to TRBJ2-6; TRBD1 matches at 7 bases. Germline V gives CDR1 SGHRS, CDR2 YFSETQ. This CDR3 has 15 residues. Trimming at V came to 3 bases and at J to 4 bases, leaving 4 bases not matched to a gene.

This chain connects TRBV7-2 to TRBJ2-1; D possibly corresponds to TRBD2 (5 bases). Per the germline V gene, CDR1 is SGHTA and CDR2 is FQGNSA. The CDR3 has 16 residues. V was shortened by 3 bases and J by 0 bases, with 12 bases between the two germline ends. Here the CDR3 DNA reads TGTGCCAGCAGCTTCCGGGGAAGAACCTCCTACAATGAGCAGTTCTTC. Translating gives CASSFRGRTSYNEQFF.

The rearrangement links TRBV29-1 to TRBJ2-1; 9 positions match TRBD1. Germline loops: CDR1 SQVTM, CDR2 ANQGSEA. This CDR3 has 14 amino acids. J lost 10 bases, V lost 5 bases, and 12 bases had no gene match. The CDR3 coding sequence is TGCAGCGTTCTGGGACAGGGTGGCGGTGGGGAGCAGTTCTTC. This encodes CSVLGQGGGGEQFF.

This chain joins TRBV4-2 and TRBJ1-1; no firm D call. The germline V and J ends were trimmed by 0 bases and 3 bases, with 11 bases remaining between them. This CDR3 has 15 residues. In germline, CDR1 is LGHNA, CDR2 YNFKEQ. CDR3 in amino acids: CASSQDWEYYTEAFF. CDR3 nucleotides: TGTGCCAGCAGCCAAGACTGGGAGTATTACACTGAAGCTTTCTTT.

The V call is TRBV5-1, the J call TRBJ2-3; the D is unclear. CDR1 and CDR2 (germline): SGHRS, YFSETQ. Trimming shortened V by 0 bases and J by 6 bases, and 8 bases separated the two germline ends. This CDR3 comprises 13 residues. CDR3 amino acids: CASSLGVGDTQYF. CDR3 in DNA: TGCGCCAGCAGCTTGGGAGTCGGGGATACGCAGTATTTT. Based on the CDR3 plus reference TRBV5-1 and TRBJ2-3, the full variable domain is KAGVTQTPRYLIKTRGQQVTLSCSPISGHRSVSWYQQTPGQGLQFLFEYFSETQRNKGNFPGRFSGRQFSNSRSEMNVSTLELGDSALYLCASSLGVGDTQYFGPGTRLTVL.

J is TRBJ1-2 and V is TRBV27, with 9 bases that match TRBD1. This CDR3 is built from 16 residues. Germline V CDR1 and CDR2: MNHEY, SMNVEV (reference sequence). The ends lost 11 bases at V and 4 bases at J; junction bases unmatched: 17. The CDR3 nucleotides read TGTGCCCGCAAGGTGCCGGGACAGGGAGTATCCTATGGCTACACCTTC. It is translated as CARKVPGQGVSYGYTF.